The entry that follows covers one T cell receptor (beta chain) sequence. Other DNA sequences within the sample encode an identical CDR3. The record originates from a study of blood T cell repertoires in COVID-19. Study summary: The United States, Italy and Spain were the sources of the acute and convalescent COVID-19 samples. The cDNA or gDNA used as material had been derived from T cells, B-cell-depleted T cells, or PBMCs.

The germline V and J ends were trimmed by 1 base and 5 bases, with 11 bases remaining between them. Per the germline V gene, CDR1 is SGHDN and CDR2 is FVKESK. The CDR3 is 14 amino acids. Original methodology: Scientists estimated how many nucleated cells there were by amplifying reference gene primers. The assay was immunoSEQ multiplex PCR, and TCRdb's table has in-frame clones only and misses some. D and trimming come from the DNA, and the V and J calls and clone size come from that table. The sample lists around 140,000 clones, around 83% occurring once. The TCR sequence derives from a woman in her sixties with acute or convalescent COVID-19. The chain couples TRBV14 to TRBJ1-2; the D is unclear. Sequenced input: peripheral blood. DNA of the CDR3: TGTGCCAGCAGCCAAGGCGTTTTACGGTATGGCTACACCTTC. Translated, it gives CASSQGVLRYGYTF.